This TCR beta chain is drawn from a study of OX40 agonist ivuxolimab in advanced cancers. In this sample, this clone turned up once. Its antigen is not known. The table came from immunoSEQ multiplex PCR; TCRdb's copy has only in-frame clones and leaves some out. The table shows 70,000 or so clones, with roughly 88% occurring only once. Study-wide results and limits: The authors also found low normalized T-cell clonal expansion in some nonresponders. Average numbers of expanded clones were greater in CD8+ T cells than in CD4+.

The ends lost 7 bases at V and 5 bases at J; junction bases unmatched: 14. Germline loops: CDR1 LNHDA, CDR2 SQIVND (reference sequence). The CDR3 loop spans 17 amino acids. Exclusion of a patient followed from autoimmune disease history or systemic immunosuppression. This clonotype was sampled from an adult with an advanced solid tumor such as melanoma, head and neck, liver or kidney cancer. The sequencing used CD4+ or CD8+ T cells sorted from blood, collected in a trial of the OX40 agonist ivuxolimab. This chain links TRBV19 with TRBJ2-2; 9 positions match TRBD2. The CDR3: CASTPSGTLGKTGELFF. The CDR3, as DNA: TGTGCCAGTACTCCTAGCGGGACGCTTGGGAAAACCGGGGAGCTGTTTTTT.